Presented here are 7 T cell receptor beta chains from one specimen sequenced in a study of T cells in Graves' hyperthyroidism and ophthalmopathy. From RNA transcripts, TCR beta CDR3 regions were amplified. The HTBI set primed first-round TCR CDR3 RT-PCR. TCRdb reanalysed the multiplex PCR reads using MiXCR and keeps one entry per CDR3 protein. The profile covers roughly 520,000 distinct CDR3 sequences, with roughly a quarter appearing a single time and over 9% taken by the ten largest. The sequenced sample was blood. Receptor source: a woman in her thirties with Graves' ophthalmopathy.

This clonotype showed up just a few times. This chain connects TRBV10-1 to TRBJ1-4; D unclear. This CDR3 spans 14 amino acids. V was pared by 4 bases and J by 5 bases, with 11 bases between. CDR1 and CDR2 from the germline V gene are WNHNN and SYGVQD (reference sequence). CDR3 loop: CASSATGTNEKLFF. CDR3 sequence (DNA): TGCGCCAGCAGTGCGACGGGTACCAATGAAAAACTGTTTTTT.

This clonotype was seen many times. The chain links TRBV20-1 to TRBJ1-6; 9 nucleotides agree with TRBD1. This CDR3 is 13 amino acids long. With V trimmed by 5 bases and J by 6 bases, 2 bases remained unmatched. Per germline, CDR1 DFQATT and CDR2 SNEGSKA (reference sequence). The CDR3 here is CSAAGQGNSPLHF. The CDR3 coding sequence is TGCAGTGCTGCGGGACAGGGTAATTCACCCCTCCACTTT.

The table lists this clonotype with many counts. The CDR3 sequence: CASSFEGGNTEAFF. The CDR3 nucleotides are TGTGCCAGCAGCTTTGAGGGTGGGAACACTGAAGCTTTCTTT. The V and J genes are TRBV7-2 and TRBJ1-1; no definite D call. The CDR3 is 14 residues long. Germline-derived CDR1 and CDR2 are SGHTA and FQGNSA. The V end lost 3 bases, the J end lost 1 base, and 9 bases lay between the germline ends.

This clonotype showed up many times. The V and J genes are TRBV11-2 and TRBJ2-7, with D possibly matching TRBD2 (6 bases). The length of the CDR3 is 14 residues. Germline V gene lookup returns CDR1 SGHAT and CDR2 FQNNGV. V lost 3 bases to trimming and J lost 7 bases, with 16 bases between them. CDR3 DNA sequence: TGTGCCAGCAGCTTGTTTGGGGACTCGATTGAGCAGTACTTC. Its protein product is CASSLFGDSIEQYF.

As to this clonotype: This may come from a read error, since a much larger clone is one base off. The V call is TRBV20-1, the J call TRBJ2-5; D is possibly TRBD1 (7 bases). The CDR3 contains 13 residues. Trimming took off 6 bases at V and 8 bases at J, with 19 bases between the two ends. Germline assignment: CDR1 DFQATT and CDR2 SNEGSKA (reference sequence). CDR3 region: CSAPGGGENTQYF. CDR3 nucleotides: TGCAGTGCACCCGGAGGGGGCGAAAATACCCAGTACTTC.

The rearrangement links TRBV24-1 to TRBJ1-2, with D tentatively TRBD1 (5 bases). Trimming removed 0 bases at V and 4 bases at J, with 8 bases between. Germline CDR1 is KGHDR and CDR2 is SFDVKD. This CDR3 has 14 amino acids. The CDR3 DNA is TGTGCCACCAGTGATTTGGACAGACTCTATGGCTACACCTTC. Amino acid sequence: CATSDLDRLYGYTF.

In this sample, this clonotype turned up a few times. The rearrangement uses TRBV18 and TRBJ2-7; TRBD2 aligns across 8 bases. Germline-derived CDR1 and CDR2 are KGHSH and LQKENI. This CDR3 is 14 amino acids long. V shed 5 bases and J 5 bases; nucleotides not matched to a gene: 8. This chain's CDR3 is CASSEAGVLNEQYF. The CDR3 DNA sequence: TGTGCCAGCTCAGAAGCGGGGGTCTTGAACGAGCAGTACTTC.